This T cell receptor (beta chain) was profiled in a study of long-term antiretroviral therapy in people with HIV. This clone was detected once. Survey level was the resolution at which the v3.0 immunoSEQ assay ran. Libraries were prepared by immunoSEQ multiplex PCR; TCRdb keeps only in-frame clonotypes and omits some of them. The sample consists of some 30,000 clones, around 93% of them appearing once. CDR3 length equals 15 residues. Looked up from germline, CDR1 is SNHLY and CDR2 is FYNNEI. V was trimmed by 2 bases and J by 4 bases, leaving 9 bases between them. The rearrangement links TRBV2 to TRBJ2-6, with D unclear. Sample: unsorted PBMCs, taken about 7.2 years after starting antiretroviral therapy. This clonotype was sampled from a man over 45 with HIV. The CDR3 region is CASSETRSGANVLTF. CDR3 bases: TGTGCCAGCAGTGAAACCCGGTCCGGGGCCAACGTCCTGACTTTC.